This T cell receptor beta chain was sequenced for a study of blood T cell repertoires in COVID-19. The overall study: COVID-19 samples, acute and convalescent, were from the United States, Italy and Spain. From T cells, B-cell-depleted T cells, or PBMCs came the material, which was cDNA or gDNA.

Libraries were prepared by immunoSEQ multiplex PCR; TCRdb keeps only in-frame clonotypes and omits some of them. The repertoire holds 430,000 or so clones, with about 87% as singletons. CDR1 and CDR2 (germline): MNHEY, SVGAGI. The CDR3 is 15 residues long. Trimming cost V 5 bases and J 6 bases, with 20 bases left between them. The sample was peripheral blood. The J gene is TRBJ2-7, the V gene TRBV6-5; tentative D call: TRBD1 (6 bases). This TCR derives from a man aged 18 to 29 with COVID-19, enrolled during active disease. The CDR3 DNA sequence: TGTGCCAGCAGTAATCCATCAACAGGGTCGGGCGAGCAGTACTTC. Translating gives CASSNPSTGSGEQYF.